The 8 T cell receptor beta chains presented below share a single source sample, sequenced in a study of molecular identifiers for immune sequencing clone quantification. TCRdb passed the PCR reads through MiXCR, listing each CDR3 protein once. The table lists about 510,000 distinct CDR3 sequences, about 20% of them singletons. What was sequenced was naive CD8+ T cells from blood, with Jurkat cell RNA spiked in. Subset described: FACS-sorted CD8+CD4-CCR7+CD45RA+ naive T cells. Source of these receptors: a human donor in good health. Some libraries in this study had Jurkat cell RNA spiked in.

This clonotype has a handful of counts. V and J are TRBV9 and TRBJ2-7; possibly TRBD1 for D (6 bases). The CDR3 contains 14 residues. With 3 bases removed from V and 5 bases from J, the gap between germline ends came to 15 bases. Germline loops: CDR1 SGDLS, CDR2 YYNGEE. DNA of the CDR3: TGTGCCAGCAGCGCCGGCCTGGGACACCACGAGCAGTACTTC. Translating it yields CASSAGLGHHEQYF.

This clonotype was picked up a small number of times. The rearrangement joins TRBV7-6 to TRBJ2-2; D is ambiguous. The CDR3 loop spans 16 amino acids. Trimming pared 4 bases from V and 1 base from J, leaving 13 bases between. Germline CDR1 is SGHVS and CDR2 is FNYEAQ. The CDR3 region is CASSSPTAGNTGELFF. DNA for the CDR3: TGTGCCAGCAGCTCCCCCACCGCAGGGAACACCGGGGAGCTGTTTTTT. Complete variable domain (other parts from reference TRBV7-6 and TRBJ2-2): GAGVSQSPRYKVTKRGQDVALRCDPISGHVSLYWYRQALGQGPEFLTYFNYEAQQDKSGLPNDRFSAERPEGSISTLTIQRTEQRDSAMYRCASSSPTAGNTGELFFGEGSRLTVL.

This chain joins TRBV4-1 and TRBJ2-7; 7 bases are a match to TRBD1. The CDR3 totals 16 residues. Germline values: CDR1 MGHRA, CDR2 YSYEKL. The V and J ends lost 0 bases and 2 bases, in that order; junction bases with no gene match: 7. CDR3 sequence reads: CASSQDRQGVTYEQYF. The DNA of the CDR3 is TGCGCCAGCAGCCAAGATCGGCAGGGGGTAACCTACGAGCAGTACTTC.

This clonotype was counted only a few times. The chain links TRBV5-5 to TRBJ2-7; unclear D gene. The CDR3 contains 12 residues. The V and J ends lost 0 bases and 6 bases respectively, with 7 bases between them. CDR1 is SGHKS, CDR2 YYEKEE, per germline (reference sequence). This CDR3 is CASSLDFLEQYF. DNA for the CDR3: TGTGCCAGCAGCTTGGACTTCCTCGAGCAGTACTTC.

This clonotype was recorded a few times. This chain joins TRBV7-2 and TRBJ2-1; either TRBD1 or TRBD2 may fit D (5 bases each). The CDR3 consists of 16 residues. V was clipped by 1 base and J by 2 bases, with 12 bases between them. Germline CDR1 reads SGHTA; CDR2 reads FQGNSA. The CDR3 DNA reads TGTGCCAGCAGCTTAGATGGGGGAAACGCCTACAATGAGCAGTTCTTC. Amino acids: CASSLDGGNAYNEQFF.

In its sample, this clonotype was seen a few times. V gene TRBV15 combines with J gene TRBJ2-1; 10 bases align to TRBD1. This CDR3 is built from 16 residues. Germline V gives CDR1 LNHNV, CDR2 YYDKDF (reference sequence). Trimming took 5 bases from V and 1 from J; bases not matched to a gene: 5. This chain's CDR3 is CATSSRQGASYNEQFF. The CDR3 DNA is TGTGCCACCAGCTCTAGACAGGGGGCGTCCTACAATGAGCAGTTCTTC.

This rearrangement joins TRBV18 to TRBJ2-5, with TRBD1 identical over 10 bases. Trimming took 4 bases from V and 4 from J; bases not matched to a gene: 6. The CDR3 covers 15 residues. Germline CDR1 is KGHSH and CDR2 is LQKENI. The CDR3 region is CASSQRDRGPETQYF. CDR3 in DNA: TGTGCCAGCTCACAAAGGGACAGGGGTCCAGAGACCCAGTACTTC.

This clonotype turned up a few times. The chain is built from TRBV12-3 or TRBV12-4 and TRBJ2-7, with 8 bases that match TRBD2. The CDR3 has 13 amino acids. V was pared by 7 bases and J by 5 bases, with 7 bases of the junction left unmatched. The CDR3 protein is CASKAGLDNEQYF. CDR3 sequence (DNA): TGTGCCAGCAAAGCGGGACTAGACAACGAGCAGTACTTC.